The rows below give T cell receptor beta chains drawn from one sample of a study of blood T cell repertoires in COVID-19. Measured with immunoSEQ multiplex PCR; TCRdb has only the in-frame clones, and not every one. Of 130,000 or so clones listed, just over 85% are singletons. Sequenced material: peripheral blood. Receptors were obtained from a woman aged 60 to 75 with acute or convalescent COVID-19. Both conserved end residues are trimmed from each CDR3. Each record gives: J gene, V gene, clone size, CDR3 protein. The listing skips clone size in some rows; elsewhere it reads once, few, many or a size class.

TRBJ2-6 TRBV11-2 once ASSLHTDRFSGANVLT
TRBJ1-4 TRBV7-9 NA ASSSTVGRREKLF
TRBJ1-6 TRBV5-1 NA ASSLGSTGIGSPLH
TRBJ2-2 TRBV11-2 NA ASSSRGGPGELF
TRBJ1-4 TRBV30 NA AWSLNTGATNEKLF
TRBJ1-2 TRBV4-1 NA ASSHLKQGFSYGYT
TRBJ2-3 TRBV11-2 NA ASSLRGRGFATDTQY
TRBJ2-1 TRBV6-5 NA ASSRGTGFRNEQF
TRBJ2-1 TRBV29-1 NA SVDSPGVLFNEQF
TRBJ2-3 TRBV10-3 NA AISERGFHTDTQY
TRBJ1-2 TRBV28 NA ASTGVSYGCT
TRBJ1-1 TRBV7-2 NA ASSLTDVREAF
TRBJ2-5 TRBV6-1 NA ASSEAQTSGGPLGETQY
TRBJ1-6 TRBV12-5 NA ASGQGFLNSPLH
TRBJ2-1 TRBV15 NA ATSRQIAGGYNEQF
TRBJ1-1 TRBV30 NA AWSNRLLLNTEAF
TRBJ2-7 TRBV2 once ASRTDTYEQY
TRBJ1-2 TRBV6-5 NA ASSYGQATGYT
TRBJ1-1 TRBV3-1/TRBV3-2 NA ASSQARNTEAF
TRBJ2-7 TRBV9 NA ASSVDQYPSGEQY